A single sample gave rise to the 9 T cell receptor beta chains below, sequenced in a study of T cells in Graves' hyperthyroidism and ophthalmopathy. RNA transcripts provided the source from which TCR beta CDR3 regions were amplified. The HTBI primer set was used in a first-round RT-PCR of the TCR CDR3. TCRdb called the multiplex PCR reads again in MiXCR, with one record for every CDR3 protein. The sample includes about 740,000 distinct CDR3 sequences, 14% of them seen just once. The sample comprised blood. The source is a woman younger than 30 with Graves' hyperthyroidism.

The V call is TRBV7-9, the J call TRBJ2-1; no definite D call. V lost 4 bases and J 0 bases, leaving 10 bases between the germline ends. The CDR3 totals 15 residues. Germline CDR1 and CDR2: SEHNR and FQNEAQ (reference sequence). The CDR3 here is CASSSNSHSYNEQFF. The CDR3 coding sequence is TGTGCCAGCAGCTCTAACAGCCACTCCTACAATGAGCAGTTCTTC.

This clonotype appeared many times. The gene calls are TRBV29-1 and TRBJ2-3; TRBD1 matches at 7 bases. The length of the CDR3 is 14 residues. Germline V gene sequence: CDR1 SQVTM, CDR2 ANQGSEA. V was clipped by 7 bases and J by 5 bases; unmatched bases: 12. The chain's CDR3 is CSASGAGGRDTQYF. The CDR3 DNA reads TGCAGCGCCTCCGGGGCAGGGGGTAGAGATACGCAGTATTTT.

This clonotype was found many times. J is TRBJ2-3 and V is TRBV11-3; 9 bases match TRBD2. Germline CDR1 SGHNT, CDR2 YENEEA. V lost 2 bases to trimming and J lost 7 bases; unmatched junction nucleotides: 10. The CDR3 contains 16 residues. CDR3 sequence reads: CASSLRGREGRHTQYF. The CDR3 nucleotides are TGTGCCAGCAGCTTAAGGGGGCGGGAGGGCCGTCATACGCAGTATTTT.

Worth noting for this clonotype: A read error may be the cause here, since a much bigger clone is one base away. The V gene is TRBV7-9, the J gene TRBJ1-1; D remains ambiguous. In germline, CDR1 is SEHNR, CDR2 FQNEAQ (reference sequence). The germline V and J ends were trimmed by 5 bases and 4 bases, with 17 bases remaining between them. The CDR3 extends over 15 amino acids. The CDR3 loop reads CASSPTLGSSTEAFF. The CDR3 DNA reads TGTGCCAGCAGCCCCACCCTCGGGTCCAGCACTGAAGCTTTCTTT.

This clonotype turned up a few times. A much larger clone differs by one base, so this may be a read error. The conserved phenylalanine or tryptophan is not found at the CDR3 terminus, so this likely reflects a read error. This chain links TRBV30 with TRBJ1-1; TRBD1 aligns across 8 bases. V dropped 7 bases and J dropped 1; count of bases not matched to a gene: 11. Germline V lookup: CDR1 GTSNPN, CDR2 SVGIG (reference sequence). The CDR3 length is 15 residues. The CDR3 loop reads CAYTPGGRTNTEAFL. The CDR3 DNA reads TGTGCCTATACCCCAGGGGGCCGAACGAACACTGAAGCTTTCCTT.

This clonotype appeared many times. The chain uses TRBV20-1 and TRBJ1-6; no definite D call. This CDR3 is 14 amino acids long. V lost 1 base and J lost 7, with 11 bases in between. Germline assignment: CDR1 DFQATT and CDR2 SNEGSKA (reference sequence). The CDR3 is CSARGGVNNSPLHF. The CDR3 DNA reads as TGCAGTGCTAGAGGCGGAGTGAACAATTCACCCCTCCACTTT.

The table lists this clonotype with a few counts. A single base separates this from a much larger clone, so it may be a read error. Likely a read error: the CDR3 ends without its conserved phenylalanine or tryptophan. The rearrangement uses TRBV30 and TRBJ2-1; 8 nucleotides match TRBD2. CDR3 length: 17 amino acids. CDR1 is GTSNPN, CDR2 SVGIG, per germline (reference sequence). After removal of 0 bases from V and 4 bases from J, the junction contained 11 bases not matched to a gene. DNA of the CDR3: TGTGCCTGGAGTGTGAAGGTACTAGCGGTAACTTACAATGAGCAGTTCTCC. Amino acids: CAWSVKVLAVTYNEQFS.

This chain connects TRBV4-1 to TRBJ1-1; TRBD1 might be the D (6 bases). The germline V gene encodes CDR1 MGHRA and CDR2 YSYEKL. Trimming took off 0 bases at V and 10 bases at J, with 18 bases between the two ends. This CDR3 has 15 amino acids. CDR3 nucleotides: TGCGCCAGCAGCCAAGACCCTGGGGGCGGTTTGGGAGCTTTCTTT. This codes for CASSQDPGGGLGAFF.

The table lists this clonotype with many counts. The CDR3 region is CASSLETGVLPYGYTF. As DNA, the CDR3 is TGTGCCAGCAGCTTAGAAACAGGGGTCCTTCCCTATGGCTACACCTTC. The rearrangement uses TRBV7-9 and TRBJ1-2, with 7 bases identical to TRBD1. CDR1 and CDR2 (germline): SEHNR, FQNEAQ (reference sequence). This CDR3 is 16 amino acids long. V trimming: 1 base; J trimming: 4 bases; junction bases outside the gene matches: 9.